These 15 T cell receptor beta chains were all obtained from the same sample, sequenced in a study of Ad26.COV2.S vaccination and SARS-CoV-2 variants. The protocol was immunoSEQ multiplex PCR, while the TCRdb copy is restricted to in-frame clones and leaves out a portion. The data contain more than 120,000 clones, more than 80% of them singletons. The input for sequencing was peripheral blood, taken after recovery from COVID-19. Receptors were obtained from a human donor who had recovered from COVID-19.

This rearrangement joins TRBV18 to TRBJ2-7; no reliable D call. Between the trimmed V and J ends, which lost 0 bases and 0 bases, there was a span of 12 bases. CDR1 and CDR2 from the germline V gene are KGHSH and LQKENI. The CDR3 length is 16 residues. The CDR3 loop reads CASSPPVGFSSYEQYF. In DNA form, the CDR3 reads TGTGCCAGCTCACCACCAGTGGGTTTTAGCTCCTACGAGCAGTACTTC.

The chain joins TRBV6-5 to TRBJ1-3; a possible D gene is TRBD1 (5 bases). V was pared by 6 bases and J by 0 bases, with 9 bases between. This CDR3 region has 14 residues. In germline, CDR1 is MNHEY, CDR2 SVGAGI. The CDR3 loop reads CASSFTGSGNTIYF. In DNA, the CDR3 is TGTGCCAGCAGCTTTACAGGCTCTGGAAACACCATATATTTT.

The chain combines TRBV7-9 with TRBJ2-1; weak D call: TRBD2 (5 bases). With 1 base removed from V and 8 bases from J, the gap between germline ends came to 15 bases. The CDR3 sequence is 15 residues long. Looked up from germline, CDR1 is SEHNR and CDR2 is FQNEAQ (reference sequence). DNA of the CDR3: TGTGCCAGCAGCTTAGGAATAGCGAGGAACGATGAGCAGTTCTTC. Its protein product is CASSLGIARNDEQFF.

The V gene is TRBV30, the J gene TRBJ2-5; TRBD1 is a possible D gene (6 bases). Trimming took 2 bases from V and 5 from J, leaving 18 bases between them. This CDR3 is 15 amino acids long. The germline V gene has CDR1 GTSNPN and CDR2 SVGIG (reference sequence). The chain's CDR3 is CAWSPISGVRETQYF. The CDR3 DNA reads as TGTGCCTGGAGTCCCATCTCAGGGGTTCGGGAGACCCAGTACTTC.

CDR3 in amino acids: CASSQPNQNGELFF. The DNA for the CDR3 is TGTGCCAGCAGCCAGCCAAACCAGAATGGGGAGCTGTTTTTT. V and J are TRBV14 and TRBJ2-2; no firm D call. Between the trimmed V and J ends, which lost 3 bases and 8 bases, there was a span of 13 bases. The CDR3 sequence is 14 residues long. Germline V gene data show CDR1 as SGHDN and CDR2 as FVKESK.

This clone was seen a handful of times. The chain employs TRBV11-2 and TRBJ2-1, with no clear D. Germline V CDR1 and CDR2: SGHAT, FQNNGV. Trimming cost V 1 base and J 8 bases, with 12 bases left between them. The CDR3 length is 14 residues. The CDR3 sequence: CASSLAQALHEQFF. The CDR3 DNA reads TGTGCCAGCAGCTTAGCCCAGGCTCTCCATGAGCAGTTCTTC.

The rearrangement links TRBV28 to TRBJ1-2; tentative D call: TRBD1 (6 bases). V was pared by 10 bases and J by 8 bases, with 20 bases between. The CDR3 extends over 13 amino acids. Germline-derived CDR1 and CDR2 are MDHEN and SYDVKM. The CDR3 loop reads CATVSGGAEGYTF. Here the CDR3 DNA reads TGTGCCACCGTCAGCGGGGGCGCAGAAGGCTACACCTTC.

The chain joins TRBV7-2 to TRBJ1-6, with no clear D. V lost 1 base, J lost 6 bases, and 4 bases lay in between. CDR1 and CDR2 from the germline V gene are SGHTA and FQGNSA. This CDR3 is 13 amino acids long. CDR3 in DNA: TGTGCCAGCAGCTTAGTTGTTAATTCACCCCTCCACTTT. It codes for CASSLVVNSPLHF.

The chain employs TRBV6-1 and TRBJ2-7; D not certain. Germline CDR1 reads MNHNS; CDR2 reads SASEGT. Between the trimmed V and J ends, which lost 0 bases and 5 bases, there was a span of 8 bases. The CDR3 extends over 13 amino acids. The CDR3 bases are TGTGCCAGCAGTGAAGCGCTTGGGAACGAGCAGTACTTC. This codes for CASSEALGNEQYF.

The chain uses TRBV2 and TRBJ2-2, with D unclear. V dropped 3 bases and J dropped 1 base, with 6 bases sitting between them. The germline V gene has CDR1 SNHLY and CDR2 FYNNEI. The CDR3 has 14 amino acids. CDR3 DNA sequence: TGTGCCAGCAGTGAGCTCCTGAACACCGGGGAGCTGTTTTTT. This translates into CASSELLNTGELFF. The full variable domain, with the rest looked up from reference TRBV2 and TRBJ2-2, is EPEVTQTPSHQVTQMGQEVILRCVPISNHLYFYWYRQILGQKVEFLVSFYNNEISEKSEIFDDQFSVERPDGSNFTLKIRSTKLEDSAMYFCASSELLNTGELFFGEGSRLTVL.

The chain links TRBV7-9 to TRBJ1-4; 7 nucleotides match TRBD1. V gave up 3 bases and J gave up 6 bases; unmatched junction bases: 4. Germline V gives CDR1 SEHNR, CDR2 FQNEAQ (reference sequence). The CDR3 spans 14 residues. The chain's CDR3 is CASSLGGGDEKLFF. CDR3 nucleotides: TGTGCCAGCAGCTTGGGAGGGGGCGATGAAAAACTGTTTTTT.

The rearrangement joins TRBV2 to TRBJ1-2, with D possibly matching TRBD1 (6 bases). Deletions cut 6 bases from V and 3 bases from J, with 14 bases between. Germline V gene sequence: CDR1 SNHLY, CDR2 FYNNEI. The CDR3 length is 14 residues. CDR3: CASSRQGSDYGYTF. CDR3 DNA sequence: TGTGCCAGCAGCCGTCAGGGGTCCGACTATGGCTACACCTTC.

The V call is TRBV7-2, the J call TRBJ2-2, with TRBD2 identical over 9 bases. The CDR3 extends over 16 amino acids. Per the germline V gene, CDR1 is SGHTA and CDR2 is FQGNSA. V trimming: 5 bases; J trimming: 3 bases; junction bases outside the gene matches: 7. The CDR3 DNA sequence: TGTGCCAGCAGCCTTCTGACTAGCGGTTACACCGGGGAGCTGTTTTTT. This gives the protein CASSLLTSGYTGELFF.

The chain carries TRBV4-3 and TRBJ1-3; D not resolved. The CDR3 consists of 15 residues. Germline lookup yields CDR1 LGHNA and CDR2 YSLEER. V was trimmed by 1 base and J by 0 bases, leaving 7 bases between them. CDR3 residues: CASSQGQISGNTIYF. CDR3 sequence (DNA): TGCGCCAGCAGCCAAGGTCAGATCTCTGGAAACACCATATATTTT.

This rearrangement joins TRBV25-1 to TRBJ2-7; the match to TRBD1 covers 9 bases. The V gene's germline CDR1 is MGHDK and CDR2 SYGVNS. Trimming cost V 8 bases and J 6 bases; bases outside gene matches: 14. The CDR3 runs 15 residues. The DNA for the CDR3 is TGTGCCAGCTCCCTTGGGGGGACAGGGAAGGGCGAGCAGTACTTC. Translated: CASSLGGTGKGEQYF.